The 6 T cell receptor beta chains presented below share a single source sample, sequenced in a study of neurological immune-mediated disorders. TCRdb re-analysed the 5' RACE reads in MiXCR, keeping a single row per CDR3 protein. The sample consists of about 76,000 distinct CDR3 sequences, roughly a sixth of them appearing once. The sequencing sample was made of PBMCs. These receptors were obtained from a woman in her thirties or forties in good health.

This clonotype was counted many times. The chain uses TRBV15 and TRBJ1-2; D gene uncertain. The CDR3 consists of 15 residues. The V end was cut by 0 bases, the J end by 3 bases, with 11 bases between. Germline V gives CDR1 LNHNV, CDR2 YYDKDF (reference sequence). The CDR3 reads CATSRELRKDYGYTF. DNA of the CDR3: TGTGCCACCAGCAGAGAGCTCCGGAAAGACTATGGCTACACCTTC.

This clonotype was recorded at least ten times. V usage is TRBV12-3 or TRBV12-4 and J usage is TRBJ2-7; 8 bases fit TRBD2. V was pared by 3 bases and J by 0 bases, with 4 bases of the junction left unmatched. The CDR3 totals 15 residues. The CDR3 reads CASSFGGASSYEQYF. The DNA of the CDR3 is TGTGCCAGCAGTTTCGGGGGGGCGAGCTCCTACGAGCAGTACTTC.

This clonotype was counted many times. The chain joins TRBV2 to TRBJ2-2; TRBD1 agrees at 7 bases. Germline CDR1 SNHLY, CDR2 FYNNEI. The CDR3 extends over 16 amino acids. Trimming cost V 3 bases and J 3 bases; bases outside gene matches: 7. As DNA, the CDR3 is TGTGCCAGCAGTGAGGTCCAGGGGGAAGACACCGGGGAGCTGTTTTTT. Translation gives CASSEVQGEDTGELFF.

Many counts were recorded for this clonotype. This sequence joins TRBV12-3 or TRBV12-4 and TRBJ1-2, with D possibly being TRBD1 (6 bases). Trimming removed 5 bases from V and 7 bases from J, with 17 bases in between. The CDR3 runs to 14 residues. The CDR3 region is CASSPGTKLGGYTF. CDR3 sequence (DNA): TGTGCCAGCAGTCCCGGGACAAAATTAGGTGGCTACACCTTC.

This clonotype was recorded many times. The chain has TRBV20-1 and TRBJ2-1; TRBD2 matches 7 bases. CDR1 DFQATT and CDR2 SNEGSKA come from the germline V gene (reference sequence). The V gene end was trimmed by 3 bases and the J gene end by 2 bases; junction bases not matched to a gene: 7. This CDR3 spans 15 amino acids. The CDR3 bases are TGCAGTGCTAGGCTGGGGGGGGGAGCCTACAATGAGCAGTTCTTC. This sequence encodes CSARLGGGAYNEQFF.

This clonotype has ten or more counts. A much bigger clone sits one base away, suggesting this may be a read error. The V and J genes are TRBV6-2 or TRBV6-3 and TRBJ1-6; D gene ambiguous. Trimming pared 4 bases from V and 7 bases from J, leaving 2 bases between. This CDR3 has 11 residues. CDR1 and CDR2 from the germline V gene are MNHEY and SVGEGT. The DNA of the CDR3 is TGTGCCAGCAGTTCGAATTCACCCCTCCACTTT. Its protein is CASSSNSPLHF.